Listed below are T cell receptor beta chains from one sample, sequenced in a study of blood T cell repertoires in COVID-19. Clones were read by immunoSEQ multiplex PCR, and TCRdb kept only the in-frame ones, dropping some. The repertoire holds about 64,000 clones, with roughly 88% as singletons. The source material was peripheral blood. These receptors were obtained from a human donor in a cohort sampled during active COVID-19. The CDR3 runs from the conserved cysteine through the conserved F or W. The D gene is left open where the match is weak. A row's size may be missing; if present it is once, few, many or a size class.

.	TRBJ2-1	.	TRBV7-6	CASSLVLDSSWEQFF	TGTGCCAGCAGCTTAGTACTAGATAGCTCATGGGAGCAGTTCTTC
TRBD1	TRBJ2-6	.	TRBV5-4	CASSPRTGSSGANVLTF	TGTGCCAGCAGCCCCAGGACAGGGAGCTCTGGGGCCAACGTCCTGACTTTC
TRBD2	TRBJ2-5	.	TRBV28	CASSAGTSGGQETQYF	TGTGCCAGCAGTGCCGGGACTAGCGGGGGCCAAGAGACCCAGTACTTC
TRBD1	TRBJ2-1	once	TRBV2	CASRLSGGSSYNEQFF	TGTGCCAGCAGACTATCAGGGGGTAGCTCCTACAATGAGCAGTTCTTC
.	TRBJ2-7	.	TRBV28	CASSRGHEQYF	TGTGCCAGCAGCAGGGGTCACGAGCAGTACTTC
.	TRBJ2-7	once	TRBV29-1	CSVQGNYEQYF	TGCAGCGTTCAGGGGAACTACGAGCAGTACTTC
.	TRBJ2-7	.	TRBV21-1	CASSKAGGGTSGRQGEQYF	TGTGCCAGCAGCAAAGCGGGTGGGGGGACTAGCGGGAGACAGGGCGAGCAGTACTTC
.	TRBJ1-4	.	TRBV7-2	CASSLGGVSNEKLFF	TGTGCCAGCAGCTTAGGGGGGGTGTCTAATGAAAAACTGTTTTTT
.	TRBJ2-7	.	TRBV24-1	CATSAAGEQYF	TGTGCCACCAGTGCGGCGGGTGAGCAGTACTTC
.	TRBJ2-7	.	TRBV4-2	CASSQVSFETGSGSASHYEQYF	TGTGCCAGCAGCCAAGTAAGTTTTGAGACAGGAAGCGGATCGGCCTCCCACTACGAGCAGTACTTC
TRBD2	TRBJ2-1	.	TRBV3-1/TRBV3-2	CASSQDTLAGDNEQFF	TGTGCCAGCAGCCAAGATACCCTAGCGGGAGACAATGAGCAGTTCTTC
TRBD2	TRBJ2-3	.	TRBV9	CASSVGGIGGDTQYF	TGTGCCAGCAGCGTAGGTGGGATCGGGGGGGATACGCAGTATTTT
.	TRBJ2-3	.	TRBV14	CASSQATGTITTDTQYF	TGTGCCAGCAGCCAGGCGACGGGGACAATCACCACAGATACGCAGTATTTT
.	TRBJ1-6	.	TRBV11-2	CASSSYRVHNSPLHF	TGTGCCAGCAGCTCGTACCGGGTTCATAATTCACCCCTCCACTTT
.	TRBJ2-7	.	TRBV2	CATQDRALVEQYF	TGTGCCACCCAGGACAGAGCCTTGGTCGAGCAGTACTTC
TRBD1	TRBJ1-4	.	TRBV5-1	CASSYRQGGTNEKLFF	TGCGCCAGCAGCTACAGACAGGGCGGTACTAATGAAAAACTGTTTTTT
TRBD2	TRBJ2-7	.	TRBV4-3	CASSQYTGTSGYEQYF	TGCGCCAGCAGCCAATACACCGGGACTAGCGGTTACGAGCAGTACTTC
TRBD2	TRBJ2-1	.	TRBV19	CASSAASGRGGEQFF	TGTGCCAGTAGTGCCGCTAGCGGGAGAGGAGGTGAGCAGTTCTTC
TRBD1	TRBJ1-3	.	TRBV18	CASSPLTGQGTENTIYF	TGTGCCAGCTCACCTTTAACAGGACAGGGGACGGAAAACACCATATATTTT
TRBD1	TRBJ1-2	.	TRBV5-6	CASSSLGQGMGVGYTF	TGTGCCAGCAGCTCGCTGGGACAGGGTATGGGGGTCGGCTACACCTTC
.	TRBJ2-6	.	TRBV6-2/TRBV6-3	CASSYSRGSGANVLTF	TGTGCCAGCAGTTACTCGAGAGGTTCTGGGGCCAACGTCCTGACTTTC
TRBD2	TRBJ2-1	once	TRBV10-1	CASSESSGRQGNEQFF	TGCGCCAGCAGTGAGTCAAGCGGGAGGCAAGGCAATGAGCAGTTCTTC
.	TRBJ2-1	.	TRBV9	CASSVGRYNEQFF	TGTGCCAGCAGCGTAGGGCGGTACAATGAGCAGTTCTTC
TRBD2	TRBJ2-5	.	TRBV2	CASSEQAGPQETQYF	TGTGCCAGCAGTGAACAAGCGGGACCTCAAGAGACCCAGTACTTC
TRBD2	TRBJ2-5	.	TRBV7-2	CASSWGLAGGQETQYF	TGTGCCAGCAGCTGGGGACTAGCGGGAGGGCAAGAGACCCAGTACTTC
.	TRBJ2-3	.	TRBV7-3	CASSLIRNTDTQYF	TGTGCCAGCAGCTTAATCAGAAACACAGATACGCAGTATTTT
.	TRBJ1-2	.	TRBV28	CASSIASGSYGYTF	TGTGCCAGCAGTATCGCCTCAGGGTCCTATGGCTACACCTTC
TRBD1	TRBJ2-5	.	TRBV7-9	CASSSSNRGNDPLQTQYF	TGTGCCAGCAGCAGCTCGAACAGGGGGAACGACCCACTCCAGACCCAGTACTTC
TRBD2	TRBJ2-1	once	TRBV6-2/TRBV6-3	CASSYGLAGGLYNEQFF	TGTGCCAGCAGTTACGGGCTAGCGGGGGGCTTATACAATGAGCAGTTCTTC
.	TRBJ1-6	many	TRBV7-3	CASSQDRDRTLHF	TGTGCCAGCAGCCAGGACAGAGATCGAACCCTCCACTTT
TRBD1	TRBJ1-6	.	TRBV5-6	CASSRWDRWGRSPLHF	TGTGCCAGCAGCCGTTGGGACAGGTGGGGACGATCACCCCTCCACTTT
TRBD2	TRBJ2-1	.	TRBV5-4	CASSLGTSGMFNEQFF	TGTGCCAGCAGCTTGGGGACTAGCGGGATGTTCAATGAGCAGTTCTTC
TRBD1	TRBJ2-3	.	TRBV29-1	CSVEDTGTGTDTQYF	TGCAGCGTTGAAGATACAGGGACAGGGACAGATACGCAGTATTTT
TRBD2	TRBJ2-3	.	TRBV29-1	CSVELAGGVSQYF	TGCAGCGTTGAGCTAGCGGGGGGTGTTTCGCAGTATTTT
.	TRBJ1-6	.	TRBV7-2	CASSLARGSPLHF	TGTGCCAGCAGCTTAGCAAGGGGATCACCCCTCCACTTT
TRBD1	TRBJ2-1	.	TRBV11-3	CASSLGAGGNEQFF	TGTGCCAGCAGCCTGGGGGCAGGGGGAAACGAGCAGTTCTTC
.	TRBJ1-4	.	TRBV5-6	CASSSSLRATNEKLFF	TGTGCCAGCAGCTCATCGTTGAGGGCGACTAATGAAAAACTGTTTTTT
.	TRBJ2-7	.	TRBV27	CASSFNPFTVREQYF	TGTGCCAGCAGTTTTAACCCTTTTACAGTACGCGAGCAGTACTTC
TRBD1	TRBJ1-1	.	TRBV19	CASSIGGQPYTEAFF	TGTGCCAGTAGTATAGGGGGACAGCCATACACTGAAGCTTTCTTT
TRBD1	TRBJ1-4	.	TRBV6-5	CASSYTSGGKLFF	TGTGCCAGCAGTTACACGTCAGGGGGAAAACTGTTTTTT
.	TRBJ2-1	.	TRBV4-2	CASSQGGKTRNEQFF	TGTGCCAGCAGCCAAGGTGGGAAGACTAGGAATGAGCAGTTCTTC
TRBD1	TRBJ2-4	.	TRBV4-3	CASSQTPGQGNIQYF	TGCGCCAGCAGCCAAACCCCGGGACAGGGAAACATTCAGTACTTC
.	TRBJ1-4	once	TRBV18	CASSPLSGFDNEKLFF	TGTGCCAGCTCACCGCTATCGGGATTTGATAACGAAAAACTGTTTTTT
TRBD2	TRBJ2-7	.	TRBV28	CASSSRSQTSGFTYEQYF	TGTGCCAGCAGTTCCCGCTCCCAGACTAGCGGGTTTACCTACGAGCAGTACTTC
.	TRBJ2-2	.	TRBV7-9	CASPSRAQAGLGELFF	TGTGCCAGCCCGTCCCGAGCCCAGGCCGGTCTCGGGGAGCTGTTTTTT
.	TRBJ1-5	.	TRBV10-1	CASSQGTYQPQHF	TGCGCCAGCAGTCAGGGGACCTATCAGCCCCAGCATTTT
.	TRBJ2-2	.	TRBV4-2	CASSSSGIAGAGELFF	TGTGCCAGCAGCTCCTCCGGGATAGCAGGCGCCGGGGAGCTGTTTTTT
.	TRBJ2-1	.	TRBV16	CASSQRGPMREQFF	TGTGCCAGCAGCCAAAGGGGCCCTATGCGGGAGCAGTTCTTC
TRBD1	TRBJ2-5	.	TRBV15	CATSRGRQGARFVQETQYF	TGTGCCACCAGCAGAGGGAGACAGGGGGCCAGATTCGTTCAAGAGACCCAGTACTTC
TRBD1	TRBJ1-2	.	TRBV3-1/TRBV3-2	CASSLRTDRGGYGYTF	TGTGCCAGCAGCCTCCGGACGGACAGGGGGGGCTATGGCTACACCTTC
.	TRBJ2-3	once	TRBV11-3	CASRVRSGASTDTQYF	TGTGCCAGTAGAGTACGCAGCGGAGCTAGCACAGATACGCAGTATTTT
TRBD2	TRBJ2-7	.	TRBV6-4	CASRLKGLGYEQYF	TGTGCCAGCAGACTAAAGGGACTAGGTTACGAGCAGTACTTC
TRBD1	TRBJ1-2	few	TRBV7-6	CASSLNGQDFYGYTF	TGTGCCAGCAGCTTAAACGGACAGGATTTCTATGGCTACACCTTC
.	TRBJ2-5	.	TRBV6-5	CASSRLIQETQYF	TGTGCCAGCAGTCGCCTAATACAAGAGACCCAGTACTTC
.	TRBJ1-3	.	TRBV5-4	CASGPPGVGNTIYF	TGTGCCAGCGGTCCCCCAGGGGTTGGAAACACCATATATTTT
TRBD2	TRBJ2-1	.	TRBV5-1	CASSPEGLAGVVSPNEQFF	TGCGCCAGCAGCCCGGAGGGACTAGCGGGAGTAGTTTCCCCCAATGAGCAGTTCTTC
.	TRBJ2-5	.	TRBV9	CASSVGAGRQETQYF	TGTGCCAGCAGCGTAGGAGCGGGTCGGCAAGAGACCCAGTACTTC
.	TRBJ1-1	.	TRBV28	CASSLGGYMNTEAFF	TGTGCCAGCAGTTTGGGGGGGTACATGAACACTGAAGCTTTCTTT